Each of the 10 T cell receptor beta chains below was sequenced from the same sample in a study of CD8 T cells in Susac syndrome. Reverse transcription used roughly 0.45 to 1 ug RNA and random hexamers. TCRdb used MiXCR to reprocess the immunoSEQ multiplex PCR reads, holding one entry per CDR3 protein. The sample holds 100,000 to 150,000 distinct CDR3 sequences, about 95% seen once. Sequenced sample: CD4+ T cells from PBMCs. Source of these receptors: a human donor in good health.

The rearrangement links TRBV7-9 to TRBJ2-5, with 7 bases aligning to TRBD2. The germline CDR1 and CDR2 sequences are SEHNR and FQNEAQ (reference sequence). The length of the CDR3 is 13 residues. After removal of 7 bases from V and 5 bases from J, the junction contained 7 bases not matched to a gene. CDR3 coding DNA: TGTGCCAGCACCCAGCGGGGAGGGGAGACCCAGTACTTC. This gives the protein CASTQRGGETQYF.

The chain recombines TRBV28 with TRBJ2-4; D gene ambiguous. The V end lost 8 bases, the J end lost 10 bases, and 12 bases lay between the germline ends. CDR1 and CDR2 from the germline V gene are MDHEN and SYDVKM. CDR3 length: 11 residues. The CDR3 is CASSIRRIQYF. The CDR3 coding sequence is TGTGCCAGCTCGATACGGCGGATTCAGTACTTC.

The rearrangement joins TRBV12-3 or TRBV12-4 to TRBJ1-5, with 9 bases lining up with TRBD1. Unmatched junction bases numbered 4, after V lost 6 bases and J lost 4 bases. CDR3 length equals 14 residues. The CDR3 bases are TGTGCCAGCAGGGAAGACAGGGGGAATCAGCCCCAGCATTTT. Protein sequence: CASREDRGNQPQHF.

This chain links TRBV24-1 with TRBJ2-6; D may be TRBD1 (5 bases). CDR1 is KGHDR, CDR2 SFDVKD, per germline. Trimming stripped 3 bases from V and 0 bases from J, with 14 bases between. The CDR3 extends over 18 amino acids. In DNA form, the CDR3 reads TGTGCCACCAGTGATCCGCAGGGAACCAACTCTGGGGCCAACGTCCTGACTTTC. As protein: CATSDPQGTNSGANVLTF.

This chain uses TRBV27 with TRBJ2-7, with D perhaps matching TRBD2 (5 bases). Germline-derived CDR1 and CDR2 are MNHEY and SMNVEV (reference sequence). V lost 2 bases to trimming and J lost 0 bases, with 11 bases between them. The CDR3 is 15 residues long. CDR3 coding DNA: TGTGCCAGCAGTTTAAAGAGCGGTAGCTCCTACGAGCAGTACTTC. Translated, it gives CASSLKSGSSYEQYF.

The genes are TRBV20-1 and TRBJ2-1; 8 nucleotides agree with TRBD2. There are 13 residues in the CDR3. V lost 3 bases, J lost 6 bases, and 4 bases stayed unmatched. CDR1 and CDR2 from the germline V gene are DFQATT and SNEGSKA (reference sequence). CDR3 nucleotide sequence: TGCAGTGCTAGTGGACTAGCTATCAATGAGCAGTTCTTC. Translated: CSASGLAINEQFF.

V gene TRBV28 combines with J gene TRBJ1-2, with 11 bases lining up with TRBD1. Trimming took 2 bases from V and 7 from J; bases not matched to a gene: 6. Germline CDR1 is MDHEN and CDR2 is SYDVKM. The CDR3 runs to 15 residues. CDR3 sequence (DNA): TGTGCCAGCAGTTTACTGGACAGGGGGCGCGGTGGCTACACCTTC. Its translation: CASSLLDRGRGGYTF.

The V and J genes are TRBV6-1 and TRBJ1-5, with a possible D match to TRBD1 (5 bases). CDR3 length: 13 amino acids. V was clipped by 6 bases and J by 7 bases, with 13 bases between them. Germline V gene lookup returns CDR1 MNHNS and CDR2 SASEGT. The CDR3 DNA sequence: TGTGCCAGCAGCCCGTTGGGGGTCCAGCCCCAGCATTTT. This encodes CASSPLGVQPQHF.

This clonotype was recorded once. The chain combines TRBV3-1 with TRBJ2-7; maybe TRBD2 (5 bases). Trimming took off 2 bases at V and 0 bases at J, with 11 bases between the two ends. This CDR3 has 15 residues. Germline values: CDR1 LGHDT, CDR2 YNNKEL (reference sequence). The CDR3 DNA reads as TGTGCCAGCAGCCAATCGTGGGAGACCTCCTACGAGCAGTACTTC. Its translation is CASSQSWETSYEQYF.

This clonotype was picked up a small number of times. The chain couples TRBV7-9 to TRBJ2-4; D uncertain. The CDR3 extends over 13 amino acids. Looked up from germline, CDR1 is SEHNR and CDR2 is FQNEAQ (reference sequence). V lost 4 bases and J lost 2, with 6 bases in between. In nucleotides, the CDR3 is TGTGCCAGCAGCTCCAGTCCCAAAAACATTCAGTACTTC. Encoded protein: CASSSSPKNIQYF.